The clone carrying this TCR beta chain was counted many times. The antigen is undetermined. This sample is drawn from a study of T-cell reconstitution after alpha-beta-depleted transplantation in children. Study-wide results and caveats: About two months after transplant, alpha-beta T cells reportedly came from several hundred expanded graft clones.

V dropped 1 base and J dropped 7 bases, with 8 bases sitting between them. Germline values: CDR1 LNHNV, CDR2 YYDKDF (reference sequence). CDR3 length: 13 amino acids. Preparation of the TCRbeta library was carried out with unique molecular identifiers. TCRdb re-analysed the PCR reads in MiXCR, keeping a single row per CDR3 protein. Among a few thousand distinct CDR3 sequences, roughly 10% were seen once, and the ten largest hold around 85%. J is TRBJ1-5 and V is TRBV15; D is ambiguous. The sequence derives from a patient between 2 and 9 years old who had a stem cell transplant for inherited bone marrow failure, so the T cells may come from the graft donor. This sample comprised PBMCs, mostly from graft donor cells, obtained 360 days after TCRalphabeta/CD19-depleted stem cell transplant. The CDR3 DNA follows: TGTGCCACCAGCAGAGTTCAAGACCAGCCCCAGCATTTT. Its translation: CATSRVQDQPQHF.